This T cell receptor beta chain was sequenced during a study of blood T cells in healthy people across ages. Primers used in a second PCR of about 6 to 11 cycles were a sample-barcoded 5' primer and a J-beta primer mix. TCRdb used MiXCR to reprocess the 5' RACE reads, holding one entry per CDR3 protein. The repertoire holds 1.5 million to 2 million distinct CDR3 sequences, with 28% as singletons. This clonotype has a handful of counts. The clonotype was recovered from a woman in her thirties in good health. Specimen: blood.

The CDR3 DNA is TGTGCCAGCGGCGACAGGGTGAATACGCAGTATTTT. Its translation: CASGDRVNTQYF. The chain recombines TRBV6-5 with TRBJ2-3, with 7 bases aligning to TRBD1. The CDR3 runs to 12 residues. Trimming at V came to 8 bases and at J to 7 bases, leaving 6 bases not matched to a gene. CDR1 and CDR2 from the germline V gene are MNHEY and SVGAGI.